These 26 T cell receptor beta chains originate from one sample sequenced in a study of blood T cells in healthy people across ages. Using a J-beta primer mix together with a sample-barcoded 5' primer, a second PCR was run for about 6 to 12 cycles. TCRdb re-called the 5' RACE reads through MiXCR, storing one row per CDR3 protein. The sample yields fewer than 950,000 distinct CDR3 sequences, 35% to 40% seen once. The sample was blood. The source of these receptors is a man younger than 35 in good health.

This chain uses TRBV5-1 with TRBJ2-7; D possibly corresponds to TRBD2 (6 bases). Germline-derived CDR1 and CDR2 are SGHRS and YFSETQ. V was cut by 0 bases and J by 7 bases, with 20 bases left in between. The CDR3 runs to 16 residues. The CDR3 here is CASSLGSGDQYNEQYF. The CDR3 coding sequence is TGCGCCAGCAGCTTGGGATCGGGGGACCAATACAATGAGCAGTACTTC.

This clonotype was recorded only once. The rearrangement links TRBV6-5 to TRBJ2-7, with D perhaps TRBD2 (6 bases). Germline-derived CDR1 and CDR2 are MNHEY and SVGAGI. The V gene lost 2 bases and the J gene lost 7 bases, with 21 bases spanning the gap. This CDR3 has 16 amino acids. CDR3 protein: CASSYRSGVQRNEQYF. The CDR3 DNA reads TGTGCCAGCAGTTACAGGTCGGGGGTGCAACGCAATGAGCAGTACTTC.

This chain connects TRBV7-9 to TRBJ2-1; 9 bases are a match to TRBD1. The germline V gene has CDR1 SEHNR and CDR2 FQNEAQ (reference sequence). The length of the CDR3 is 15 residues. Germline trimming cut 5 bases from V and 10 bases from J; bases unmatched to any gene: 12. CDR3 coding DNA: TGTGCCAGCAGCCTAGAACAGGGGGCGCTTAGCGAGCAGTTCTTC. Translated, it gives CASSLEQGALSEQFF.

In the case of this clonotype: Since a much larger clone is just one base distant, this may be a read error. This chain uses TRBV7-2 with TRBJ1-2, with a possible D match to TRBD1 (6 bases). CDR1 and CDR2 from the germline V gene are SGHTA and FQGNSA. This CDR3 spans 15 amino acids. For the CDR3, the DNA is TGTGCCAGCAGCACCGTACAGGGAACAGACTATGGCCACACCTTC. Amino acid sequence: CASSTVQGTDYGHTF.

The CDR3 bases are TGCAGTGCTTCTCGACGAGCGGGGTTAGAGACCCAGTACTTC. Translation: CSASRRAGLETQYF. The genes are TRBV20-1 and TRBJ2-4, with TRBD2 identical over 7 bases. The J call is doubtful: the DNA matches TRBJ2-5 better. The CDR3 has 14 residues. Germline assignment: CDR1 DFQATT and CDR2 SNEGSKA (reference sequence).

J is TRBJ1-2 and V is TRBV5-1, with TRBD1 as a possible D gene (6 bases). Germline lookup yields CDR1 SGHRS and CDR2 YFSETQ. The CDR3 spans 16 residues. Trimming removed 4 bases from V and 4 bases from J, with 20 bases in between. The CDR3 reads CASSPRAIQGTYGYTF. The CDR3 coding sequence is TGCGCCAGCAGCCCGCGGGCCATACAGGGTACCTATGGCTACACCTTC.

This clonotype was detected ten times or more. The V call is TRBV15, the J call TRBJ2-7; 8 bases map to TRBD1. The CDR3 is 13 residues long. V lost 9 bases to trimming and J lost 4 bases; unmatched junction nucleotides: 8. The germline V gene encodes CDR1 LNHNV and CDR2 YYDKDF (reference sequence). The CDR3 DNA sequence: TGTGCCACAGGACAGGGAAATTTTTACGAGCAGTACTTC. Translating it yields CATGQGNFYEQYF.

The rearrangement links TRBV5-1 to TRBJ2-2, with a possible D match to TRBD1 (6 bases). V was cut by 1 base and J by 2 bases, with 9 bases left in between. This CDR3 region has 15 residues. Germline V gives CDR1 SGHRS, CDR2 YFSETQ. The CDR3 protein is CASSLSRGNTGELFF. The CDR3 region has the DNA TGCGCCAGCAGCTTGTCCAGGGGAAACACCGGGGAGCTGTTTTTT. Together with reference TRBV5-1 and TRBJ2-2, the CDR3 gives the full variable domain: KAGVTQTPRYLIKTRGQQVTLSCSPISGHRSVSWYQQTPGQGLQFLFEYFSETQRNKGNFPGRFSGRQFSNSRSEMNVSTLELGDSALYLCASSLSRGNTGELFFGEGSRLTVL.

This clonotype has a handful of counts. The chain has TRBV6-1 and TRBJ1-2; 7 bases fit TRBD1. The germline gives CDR1 MNHNS, CDR2 SASEGT. Trimming at V came to 1 base and at J to 5 bases, leaving 16 bases not matched to a gene. The CDR3 spans 18 residues. The chain's CDR3 is CASSEGGLRQGRDYGYTF. The CDR3 DNA sequence: TGTGCCAGCAGTGAAGGGGGCCTTCGACAGGGCAGGGATTATGGCTACACCTTC.

On this clonotype: Compared with germline, one end of the junction differs, possibly owing to a read error. This chain connects TRBV27 to TRBJ2-6, with D perhaps matching TRBD1 (5 bases). This CDR3 region has 18 residues. Germline-derived CDR1 and CDR2 are MNHEY and SMNVEV (reference sequence). The CDR3 region is CASSLELGLSSGANVPTF. The CDR3 DNA follows: TGTGCCAGCAGTTTAGAGTTGGGATTGAGCTCTGGGGCCAACGTCCCGACTTTC.

This rearrangement joins TRBV4-3 to TRBJ1-1, with D unclear. Germline V gene sequence: CDR1 LGHNA, CDR2 YSLEER. The CDR3 length is 13 residues. Deletions cut 1 base from V and 5 bases from J, with 8 bases between. DNA for the CDR3: TGCGCCAGCAGCCAAGCCGGGGAAACTGAAGCTTTCTTT. Encoded protein: CASSQAGETEAFF.

Of note for this clonotype: A read error may explain this, as a much larger clone is one base away. The rearrangement uses TRBV4-1 and TRBJ2-1, with D possibly being TRBD1 (5 bases). CDR1 is MGHRA and CDR2 is YSYEKL in the germline V gene. The CDR3 contains 16 residues. The chain's CDR3 is CASSHQDIISYNGQFF. Written as DNA, the CDR3 is TGCGCCAGCAGCCACCAGGACATAATCTCCTACAATGGGCAGTTCTTC.

The J gene is TRBJ1-2, the V gene TRBV27; D is perhaps TRBD1 (6 bases). The length of the CDR3 is 12 residues. Germline CDR1 and CDR2: MNHEY and SMNVEV (reference sequence). The V gene lost 7 bases and the J gene lost 2 bases, with 8 bases spanning the gap. CDR3 DNA: TGTGCCAGCAAAGGACAGAACTATGGCTACACCTTC. Translating it yields CASKGQNYGYTF.

To note about this clonotype: One end of the junction fails to match germline, which may point to a read error. V is TRBV3-1 and J is TRBJ2-7; 7 bases are a match to TRBD2. Germline assignment: CDR1 LGHDT and CDR2 YNNKEL (reference sequence). The CDR3 is made up of 16 amino acids. Written as DNA, the CDR3 is TGTGCCGGCAGCCACCTATTGACTAGCAGGAGGTACGAGCAGTACTTC. This encodes CAGSHLLTSRRYEQYF.

Many counts were recorded for this clonotype. The CDR3 DNA is TGCGCCAGCAGCTTGGGCCGGGGCAACTACAATGAGCAGTTCTTC. Translated: CASSLGRGNYNEQFF. The V gene is TRBV5-1, the J gene TRBJ2-1, with D possibly being TRBD1 or TRBD2 (5 bases each). The length of the CDR3 is 15 residues. V was trimmed by 0 bases and J by 3 bases, leaving 10 bases between them. In germline, CDR1 is SGHRS, CDR2 YFSETQ.

The chain is built from TRBV6-5 and TRBJ2-1, with 15 bases that match TRBD2. Germline lookup yields CDR1 MNHEY and CDR2 SVGAGI. The length of the CDR3 is 18 residues. V shed 4 bases, J shed 5 bases, and the junction held 9 bases outside the gene matches. CDR3 amino acids: CASSSGLAGGPTNNEQFF. As DNA, the CDR3 is TGTGCCAGCAGTTCGGGACTAGCGGGGGGCCCTACTAACAATGAGCAGTTCTTC.

In this sample, this clonotype turned up a few times. The V call is TRBV5-1, the J call TRBJ2-3; D remains ambiguous. The ends were cut back, 1 base at V and 2 bases at J, with 8 bases in the middle. The CDR3 consists of 14 residues. Per the germline V gene, CDR1 is SGHRS and CDR2 is YFSETQ. CDR3 in DNA: TGCGCCAGCAGCTTGTACAGAAACACAGATACGCAGTATTTT. Translated: CASSLYRNTDTQYF. The full variable domain, with the rest looked up from reference TRBV5-1 and TRBJ2-3, is KAGVTQTPRYLIKTRGQQVTLSCSPISGHRSVSWYQQTPGQGLQFLFEYFSETQRNKGNFPGRFSGRQFSNSRSEMNVSTLELGDSALYLCASSLYRNTDTQYFGPGTRLTVL.

V usage is TRBV12-3 or TRBV12-4 and J usage is TRBJ1-3; TRBD1 matches 8 bases. This CDR3 is 13 amino acids long. The V gene end was trimmed by 8 bases and the J gene end by 1 base; junction bases not matched to a gene: 1. The CDR3 coding sequence is TGTGCCAGCGGACAGGGTTCTGGAAACACCATATATTTT. Protein product: CASGQGSGNTIYF.

The chain employs TRBV6-2 or TRBV6-3 and TRBJ2-5; D gene uncertain. CDR1 MNHEY and CDR2 SVGEGT come from the germline V gene. Trimming left V 8 bases short and J 6 bases short, with 25 bases between. The CDR3 is made up of 16 amino acids. CDR3 amino acids: CASAYRVLKPGQTQYF. CDR3 in DNA: TGTGCCAGCGCGTACCGGGTGTTGAAACCAGGCCAGACCCAGTACTTC.

The table lists this clonotype with a few counts. The gene calls are TRBV7-9 and TRBJ1-2, with 9 bases fitting TRBD1. The V gene's germline CDR1 is SEHNR and CDR2 FQNEAQ (reference sequence). This CDR3 contains 15 residues. Unmatched junction bases numbered 8, after V lost 2 bases and J lost 7 bases. The DNA of the CDR3 is TGTGCCAGCAGCTTAAGTTTCCGGACAGGGGCTGGCTACACCTTC. Translation gives CASSLSFRTGAGYTF.

This clonotype has just a few counts. The chain uses TRBV10-3 and TRBJ1-1; D is unclear. Germline V CDR1 and CDR2: ENHRY, SYGVKD. V was shortened by 10 bases and J by 5 bases, with 20 bases between the two germline ends. This CDR3 region has 14 residues. The CDR3: CASKGSGVGTEAFF. The CDR3, as DNA: TGTGCCAGCAAGGGCAGTGGGGTGGGGACTGAAGCTTTCTTT.

The chain employs TRBV10-3 and TRBJ2-3; 11 bases line up with TRBD1. The J segment lost 1 base and the V segment lost 6 bases, leaving 3 bases of the junction unmatched. There are 15 residues in the CDR3. Germline lookup yields CDR1 ENHRY and CDR2 SYGVKD. The DNA of the CDR3 is TGTGCCATCAGCGGACAGGGGGCAGGCACAGATACGCAGTATTTT. Protein sequence: CAISGQGAGTDTQYF.

This clonotype has a count of ten or more. V usage is TRBV5-1 and J usage is TRBJ2-3; 8 bases line up with TRBD2. Per the germline V gene, CDR1 is SGHRS and CDR2 is YFSETQ. This CDR3 is 15 amino acids long. The J segment lost 0 bases and the V segment lost 3 bases, leaving 3 bases of the junction unmatched. CDR3 region: CASSYGLASTDTQYF. The CDR3 bases are TGCGCCAGCAGCTATGGACTAGCAAGCACAGATACGCAGTATTTT. Full variable domain (missing parts from reference TRBV5-1 and TRBJ2-3): KAGVTQTPRYLIKTRGQQVTLSCSPISGHRSVSWYQQTPGQGLQFLFEYFSETQRNKGNFPGRFSGRQFSNSRSEMNVSTLELGDSALYLCASSYGLASTDTQYFGPGTRLTVL.

Details on this clonotype: Being one base from a much bigger clone, this may be a read error. The chain joins TRBV9 to TRBJ1-2; D remains ambiguous. The CDR3 has 14 residues. Germline-derived CDR1 and CDR2 are SGDLS and YYNGEE. The V end was cut by 2 bases, the J end by 0 bases, with 8 bases between. CDR3 DNA sequence: TGTGCCAGCAGCGTCGACGGAGCTAACTATGGCTACACCTTC. Its translation is CASSVDGANYGYTF.

This chain uses TRBV12-3 or TRBV12-4 with TRBJ2-2; the D gene could be TRBD1 or TRBD2 (5 bases each). The germline V and J ends were trimmed by 5 bases and 7 bases, with 11 bases remaining between them. CDR3 length equals 13 residues. This CDR3 is CASSVGGGGELFF. DNA for the CDR3: TGTGCCAGCAGTGTGGGTGGGGGCGGGGAGCTGTTTTTT.

The chain is built from TRBV6-5 and TRBJ2-7, with a weak D call TRBD2 (8 bases). The CDR3 is 16 amino acids. CDR1 and CDR2 (germline): MNHEY, SVGAGI. V dropped 2 bases and J dropped 3 bases, with 17 bases sitting between them. The CDR3 sequence is CASSYRGGDRNYEQYF. CDR3 in DNA: TGTGCCAGCAGTTACCGGGGGGGGGACAGAAACTACGAGCAGTACTTC.